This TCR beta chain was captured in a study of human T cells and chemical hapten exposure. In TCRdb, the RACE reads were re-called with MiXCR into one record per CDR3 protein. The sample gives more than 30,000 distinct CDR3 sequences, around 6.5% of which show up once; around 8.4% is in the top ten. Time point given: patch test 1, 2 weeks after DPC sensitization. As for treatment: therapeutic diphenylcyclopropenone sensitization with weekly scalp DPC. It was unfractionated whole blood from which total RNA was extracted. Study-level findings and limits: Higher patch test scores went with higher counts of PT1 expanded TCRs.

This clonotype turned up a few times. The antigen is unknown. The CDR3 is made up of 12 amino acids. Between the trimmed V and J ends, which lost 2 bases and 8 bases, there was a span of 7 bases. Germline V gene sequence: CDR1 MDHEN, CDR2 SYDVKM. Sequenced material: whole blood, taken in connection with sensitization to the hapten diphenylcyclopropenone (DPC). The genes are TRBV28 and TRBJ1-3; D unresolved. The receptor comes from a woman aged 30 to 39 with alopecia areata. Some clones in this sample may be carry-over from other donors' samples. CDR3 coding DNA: TGTGCCAGCAGTTTAGCCGACCACACCATATATTTT. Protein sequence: CASSLADHTIYF.